This T cell receptor (beta chain) was obtained from a study of T-cell memory formation after mild COVID-19. For the study at large: TCR clusters were mostly confined to one donor each. Broader study findings: Memory sampled before infection contained some responding clones, suggesting cross-reactive memory joined.

The CDR3 loop spans 15 amino acids. The V gene's germline CDR1 is KGHSH and CDR2 LQKENI. The V gene end was trimmed by 2 bases and the J gene end by 5 bases; junction bases not matched to a gene: 5. Only a few counts were recorded for this clonotype. What it recognizes is unknown. 5'RACE primed at constant segments yielded TCR alpha and TCR beta cDNA libraries bearing sample barcodes and UMIs. TCRdb recomputed calls from the 5' RACE reads with MiXCR, one row per CDR3 protein. The sample contains 400,000 to 500,000 distinct CDR3 sequences, approximately 20% of which appear only once. The clonotype was recovered from an adult woman who had mild COVID-19 (a few samples of this study predate the infection). Cell type and time point are not known. The chain carries TRBV18 and TRBJ1-4; 7 positions agree with TRBD1. Material: PBMCs or a T cell subset sorted from them (not recorded which). In nucleotides, the CDR3 is TGTGCCAGCTCACCAAGGGGGCGATGGAATGAAAAACTGTTTTTT. Protein: CASSPRGRWNEKLFF.